This TCR beta chain was identified during a study of cytomegalovirus exposure and HLA in healthy donors. Primers for the PCR totalled 60 Vbeta and 13 Jbeta. Libraries were prepared by immunoSEQ multiplex PCR; TCRdb keeps only in-frame clonotypes and omits some of them. The sample gives about 98,000 clones, around 75% of which show up once; approximately 10% is in the top ten. This clone came up once. Its antigen is not known. V gave up 7 bases and J gave up 3 bases, with 6 bases separating them. Germline CDR1 MDHEN, CDR2 SYDVKM. The CDR3 is 12 residues long. Healthy donors of bone marrow made up the group. Study-level points and caveats: Sequencing depth roughly uniform across donors was assumed in presence/absence analyses. The study flagged some 170 TCR beta chains as cytomegalovirus-associated.

Sequencing input: PBMCs. This clonotype originated in a man aged 18 to 29 in good health and CMV-seropositive. The rearrangement joins TRBV28 to TRBJ2-2; D unclear. The CDR3 here is CASTSYTGELFF. Written as DNA, the CDR3 is TGTGCCAGCACTAGTTACACCGGGGAGCTGTTTTTT.